This T cell receptor beta chain came from a study of blood T cell repertoires in COVID-19. The wider study: Spain, Italy and the United States supplied samples that represented acute and convalescent COVID-19. Sample material is recorded as cDNA or gDNA derived from T cells, B-cell-depleted T cells, or PBMCs.

Recruitment covered about 25 US areas and drew participants whose ages spanned roughly 18 to 100 years. Cohorts were determined from participant-reported clinical history. Per the germline V gene, CDR1 is DFQATT and CDR2 is SNEGSKA (reference sequence). J lost 11 bases, V lost 2 bases, and 4 bases had no gene match. This CDR3 region has 11 residues. Profiled with immunoSEQ multiplex PCR; TCRdb holds only in-frame clones, not every one. The table includes more than 300,000 clones, approximately 90% detected once. What was sequenced was PBMCs or T cells enriched from blood (not recorded which). The chain is built from TRBV20-1 and TRBJ1-1; 8 nucleotides align to TRBD1. The receptor was derived from a woman between 40 and 50 years old who had been exposed to COVID-19. As DNA, the CDR3 is TGCAGTGCTAGAACGGACAGGGATGCTTTCTTT. It encodes CSARTDRDAFF.